This TCR beta chain was documented in a study of T cells in localized non-small cell lung cancer (dated by TCRdb to the early 2020s). Regarding the complete study: Comparing tumors with uninvolved tumor-adjacent lungs, the study looked at the T cell repertoires of about 240 patients with early-stage NSCLC. The cohort comprised around 250 treatment-naïve NSCLC patients with resected, localized lung tumors. The mean age of the NSCLC patients was 50 to 85 years, with 120 to 150 men and 100 to 110 women. Overall results and qualifications from the work: Because the study design was exploratory, TCR variables were selected using unadjusted p-values without false-discovery rate correction. Of the top 100 tumor clones, a median of 57 were detected in paired uninvolved adjacent lung; roughly 29 were also among that lung's top 100. Because multi-region sequencing of the tumors was not done, intratumor heterogeneity could not be ruled out. Longer overall survival was associated with higher T cell density in blood, whereas shorter survival was associated with higher clonality in adjacent lung. The highest T cell clonality was observed in uninvolved tumor-adjacent lung, where clonality exceeded that of tumor, suggesting that antigenic responses were more focused in uninvolved tumor-adjacent lung.

Comment on this clone: Its antigen remains unidentified. No qualities accompany the bases; no much larger clone lies one base away.

TCR beta CDR3 regions were sequenced from DNA using the immunoSEQ Assay. The original pipeline was this. T cell density was computed as TCR beta template counts normalized to usable DNA estimated by amplifying housekeeping genes. Richness was estimated using the preseqR package, with extrapolation to 400,000 templates for PBMC samples and to 120,000 templates for tissue samples. Clonality was taken to be one minus Pielou's evenness. Differential abundance testing on productive amino-acid clonotypes, with a minimum total count of 5 and an alpha of 0.1, was used to identify tissue-enriched TCRs. Repertoire overlap between compartments was quantified with the Jaccard Index and Morisita Overlap Index. GLIPH clustered TCR beta CDR3s with public tetramer-defined viral CDR3s; viral motifs required at least three viral sequences plus V-gene enrichment. In TCRdb, the immuneACCESS table is reduced to in-frame sequences with V and J assigned. These tables do not hold every clone; where another copy was compared, an unresolved V gene accounts for under half, and the others remain unexplained. V, J and clone size were drawn from that table, and D and trimming were deduced from the DNA. The sample contains 20,000 to 25,000 clones, 75% to 90% of them found a single time. The biggest ten clones account for 22% of the sample.

At diagnosis, peripheral blood, uninvolved tumor-adjacent lung and tumor were collected and were preserved as a mix of fresh-frozen and FFPE material. For TCR repertoire profiling, the blood samples were analyzed as peripheral blood mononuclear cells. The CDR3 numbers 15 residues from cysteine through phenylalanine. Only the CDR3 region is kept as DNA, spanning 45 bases read in frame from base 1. CDR1 and CDR2 were assigned from the germline V gene as SGHRS and YFSETQ. V trim: 3 bases; J trim: 2 bases; unmatched bases: 5. This sequence was found in a man between 40 and 75 years old with stage I squamous cell lung carcinoma. This chain joins TRBV5-1 to TRBJ2-1, and 7 bases in between align with TRBD1. The sample was peripheral blood, taken before any cancer treatment. The nucleotide sequence reads TGCGCCAGCAGCTCTGGGACAGCCACCTACAATGAGCAGTTCTTC. This gives the protein CASSSGTATYNEQFF.